One sample yielded the 26 T cell receptor beta chains listed below, sequenced in a study of blood T cell repertoires in COVID-19. Here immunoSEQ multiplex PCR was the method, and the copy in TCRdb shows in-frame clones only, minus some. The sample records under 200,000 clones, approximately 90% being singletons. The sequencing sample was made of peripheral blood. The receptors derive from a woman in her sixties or seventies with COVID-19, enrolled during active disease.

The chain uses TRBV18 and TRBJ1-2; tentative D call: TRBD1 (6 bases). This CDR3 contains 15 residues. V was trimmed by 2 bases and J by 2 bases, leaving 12 bases between them. Germline loops: CDR1 KGHSH, CDR2 LQKENI. The CDR3 loop is CASSPVSGTNYGYTF. The CDR3 DNA sequence: TGTGCCAGCTCACCAGTGTCGGGGACAAACTATGGCTACACCTTC.

This chain links TRBV11-2 with TRBJ1-2; 10 nucleotides line up with TRBD1. The V gene's germline CDR1 is SGHAT and CDR2 FQNNGV. J was trimmed by 4 bases and V by 4 bases; bases with no gene match: 6. The CDR3 length is 15 residues. CDR3 bases: TGTGCCAGCAGCTCGTGGGACAGGGGAGTCTATGGCTACACCTTC. Protein: CASSSWDRGVYGYTF. Full variable domain (missing parts from reference TRBV11-2 and TRBJ1-2): EAGVAQSPRYKIIEKRQSVAFWCNPISGHATLYWYQQILGQGPKLLIQFQNNGVVDDSQLPKDRFSAERLKGVDSTLKIQPAKLEDSAVYLCASSSWDRGVYGYTFGSGTRLTVV.

The J gene is TRBJ1-3, the V gene TRBV12-3 or TRBV12-4, with D maybe TRBD1 (6 bases). The CDR3 contains 13 residues. V was cut by 5 bases and J by 1 base, with 6 bases left in between. The CDR3, as DNA: TGTGCCAGCAGTCAGGGGTCTGGAAACACCATATATTTT. Its protein product is CASSQGSGNTIYF.

A single count supports this clone. This chain joins TRBV20-1 and TRBJ2-2; D perhaps matches TRBD2 (6 bases). The CDR3 sequence is 14 residues long. CDR1 DFQATT and CDR2 SNEGSKA come from the germline V gene (reference sequence). Trimming removed 3 bases from V and 7 bases from J, with 15 bases in between. CDR3 in amino acids: CSASSRGKHGELFF. The CDR3 nucleotides are TGCAGTGCTAGTTCGCGCGGGAAGCACGGGGAGCTGTTTTTT.

The chain joins TRBV2 to TRBJ2-3; TRBD2 might be the D (5 bases). The CDR3 consists of 13 residues. The V gene's germline CDR1 is SNHLY and CDR2 FYNNEI. The V and J ends lost 11 bases and 0 bases respectively, with 12 bases between them. Written as DNA, the CDR3 is TGTGCCGGGAGTTTGTCTAGCACAGATACGCAGTATTTT. Translated: CAGSLSSTDTQYF.

The genes are TRBV3-1 (or the pseudogene TRBV3-2) and TRBJ1-2; TRBD1 is a possible D gene (6 bases). With 1 base removed from V and 2 bases from J, the gap between germline ends came to 17 bases. CDR1 is LGHDT, CDR2 YNNKEL, per germline (reference sequence). The CDR3 spans 17 residues. The CDR3 DNA reads TGTGCCAGCAGCCAAGTGTCCAGACAGGACAGAAACTATGGCTACACCTTC. Protein sequence: CASSQVSRQDRNYGYTF.

The chain links TRBV5-6 to TRBJ1-1; tentatively, D is TRBD1 (5 bases). V shed 4 bases and J shed 0 bases, with 19 bases lying between them. Per germline, CDR1 SGHDT and CDR2 YYEEEE. The CDR3 runs to 17 residues. CDR3 coding DNA: TGTGCCAGCAGCGCGGGGACTGCCCTCGGTCTGAACACTGAAGCTTTCTTT. This gives the protein CASSAGTALGLNTEAFF.

This chain connects TRBV6-5 to TRBJ2-2; 10 nucleotides align to TRBD2. This CDR3 is 15 amino acids long. V lost 6 bases and J lost 4; bases outside the gene matches: 5. Germline lookup yields CDR1 MNHEY and CDR2 SVGAGI. In DNA, the CDR3 is TGTGCCAGCAGAGCGGGGGGGCCGGGCACCGGGGAGCTGTTTTTT. Translating gives CASRAGGPGTGELFF.

The rearrangement links TRBV2 to TRBJ1-5; no reliable D call. Per germline, CDR1 SNHLY and CDR2 FYNNEI. The V gene lost 10 bases and the J gene lost 1 base, with 11 bases spanning the gap. The CDR3 covers 13 residues. The CDR3 loop reads CATNRESNQPQHF. CDR3 DNA sequence: TGTGCCACCAACCGGGAAAGCAATCAGCCCCAGCATTTT.

V gene TRBV2 combines with J gene TRBJ2-2; 9 nucleotides line up with TRBD1. This CDR3 contains 15 residues. The junction had 9 bases not matched to a gene; V was cut back by 8 bases and J by 5 bases. CDR1 and CDR2 (germline): SNHLY, FYNNEI. In DNA, the CDR3 is TGTGCCAGCCGCTGGGGGACAGGGAGGACCGGGGAGCTGTTTTTT. The encoded protein is CASRWGTGRTGELFF.

With respect to this clone: Other DNA sequences in this sample translate to the same CDR3. This chain uses TRBV19 with TRBJ1-5; the match to TRBD1 covers 8 bases. This CDR3 contains 13 residues. Unmatched junction bases numbered 2, after V lost 3 bases and J lost 7 bases. The germline gives CDR1 LNHDA, CDR2 SQIVND (reference sequence). As DNA, the CDR3 is TGTGCCAGTAGTATGGACAGGGACCAGCCCCAGCATTTT. Protein product: CASSMDRDQPQHF.

This rearrangement joins TRBV6-2 or TRBV6-3 to TRBJ2-7, with D unresolved. V was clipped by 0 bases and J by 5 bases, with 11 bases between them. The germline V gene has CDR1 MNHEY and CDR2 SVGEGT. The CDR3 extends over 14 amino acids. CDR3 sequence (DNA): TGTGCCAGCAGTTACTCGATTACCAGGAACGAGCAGTACTTC. This translates into CASSYSITRNEQYF.

The chain employs TRBV11-2 and TRBJ2-6; 7 bases are a match to TRBD1. CDR1 is SGHAT and CDR2 is FQNNGV in the germline V gene. This CDR3 comprises 19 residues. Trimming cost V 0 bases and J 0 bases; bases outside gene matches: 8. CDR3 sequence reads: CASSLDRRDRDSGANVLTF. CDR3 nucleotides: TGTGCCAGCAGCTTAGATCGTCGTGACAGGGACTCTGGGGCCAACGTCCTGACTTTC.

The chain recombines TRBV6-6 with TRBJ1-4, with D hard to call. Germline V lookup: CDR1 MNHNY, CDR2 SVGAGI (reference sequence). The length of the CDR3 is 15 residues. V was trimmed by 4 bases and J by 5 bases, leaving 14 bases between them. CDR3 DNA: TGTGCCAGCAGTTTAGTTTTAGGCGGCAATGAAAAACTGTTTTTT. It specifies CASSLVLGGNEKLFF.

The V and J genes are TRBV19 and TRBJ1-6; TRBD1 agrees at 8 bases. CDR1 LNHDA and CDR2 SQIVND come from the germline V gene (reference sequence). The V gene end was trimmed by 6 bases and the J gene end by 10 bases; junction bases not matched to a gene: 8. This CDR3 is built from 14 residues. The CDR3 DNA is TGTGCCAGTAGCGCCCAGGGGGCTGGCTCACCCCTCCACTTT. Translation: CASSAQGAGSPLHF.

The chain employs TRBV2 and TRBJ2-2, with D perhaps matching TRBD2 (6 bases). In germline, CDR1 is SNHLY, CDR2 FYNNEI. V gave up 6 bases and J gave up 7 bases, with 18 bases separating them. This CDR3 is 15 amino acids long. CDR3: CASRYAAGSRGELFF. The CDR3 bases are TGTGCCAGCAGATACGCCGCGGGGTCCCGCGGGGAGCTGTTTTTT.

This chain joins TRBV6-5 and TRBJ1-2, with D perhaps TRBD1 (5 bases). V was shortened by 2 bases and J by 3 bases, with 10 bases between the two germline ends. In germline, CDR1 is MNHEY, CDR2 SVGAGI. The CDR3 runs 14 residues. CDR3 loop: CASSYRGNDYGYTF. The CDR3 coding sequence is TGTGCCAGCAGTTACCGGGGGAACGACTATGGCTACACCTTC.

The V and J genes are TRBV9 and TRBJ2-3, with a weak D call TRBD2 (6 bases). Trimming cost V 0 bases and J 10 bases, with 18 bases left between them. Germline V gene lookup returns CDR1 SGDLS and CDR2 YYNGEE. This CDR3 has 15 residues. The CDR3 nucleotides read TGTGCCAGCAGCGTAGAACGGGAGAGCGGAGCGGCGCAGTATTTT. It codes for CASSVERESGAAQYF.

This sequence joins TRBV28 and TRBJ1-3; the D gene is possibly TRBD1 (5 bases). This CDR3 has 17 amino acids. With 2 bases removed from V and 0 bases from J, the gap between germline ends came to 14 bases. Germline values: CDR1 MDHEN, CDR2 SYDVKM. CDR3 residues: CASSLGGTPSSGNTIYF. CDR3 bases: TGTGCCAGCAGTTTAGGAGGGACTCCCAGCTCTGGAAACACCATATATTTT.

This clone has a single count. The chain links TRBV18 to TRBJ2-3, with 9 bases matching TRBD1. The germline V gene has CDR1 KGHSH and CDR2 LQKENI. CDR3 length: 17 residues. Unmatched junction bases numbered 12, after V lost 2 bases and J lost 6 bases. The CDR3 region is CASSPWGPGQGRDTQYF. For the CDR3, the DNA is TGTGCCAGCTCACCATGGGGTCCGGGACAGGGACGGGATACGCAGTATTTT.

This chain joins TRBV20-1 and TRBJ2-5, with 9 bases lining up with TRBD2. The CDR3 is made up of 15 amino acids. Trimming cost V 3 bases and J 5 bases; bases outside gene matches: 10. Per the germline V gene, CDR1 is DFQATT and CDR2 is SNEGSKA (reference sequence). The CDR3 coding sequence is TGCAGTGCTAGTTTACGAGGCGGGGGGGCGGAGACCCAGTACTTC. Translated: CSASLRGGGAETQYF.

The rearrangement joins TRBV4-1 to TRBJ1-4; D is possibly TRBD1 (6 bases). The CDR3 covers 15 residues. The V gene's germline CDR1 is MGHRA and CDR2 YSYEKL. The V end lost 1 base, the J end lost 5 bases, and 11 bases lay between the germline ends. The CDR3 reads CASSQVEGGNEKLFF. CDR3 nucleotides: TGCGCCAGCAGCCAAGTCGAGGGGGGGAATGAAAAACTGTTTTTT.

The rearrangement links TRBV3-1 (or the pseudogene TRBV3-2) to TRBJ1-4; unclear D gene. The J call may be in error: the DNA end matches TRBJ1-6 better. The CDR3 has 14 amino acids. Germline CDR1 LGHDT, CDR2 YNNKEL (reference sequence). DNA for the CDR3: TGTGCCAGCAGCCGCCGGGAAGCGGCGCACGAACTCCACTTT. This translates into CASSRREAAHELHF.

The chain links TRBV30 to TRBJ1-1; maybe TRBD1 (6 bases). Deletions cut 0 bases from V and 4 bases from J, with 12 bases between. This CDR3 region has 14 residues. Germline V gene data show CDR1 as GTSNPN and CDR2 as SVGIG (reference sequence). This chain's CDR3 is CAWSVLTRGTEAFF. In DNA form, the CDR3 reads TGTGCCTGGAGTGTATTAACCAGGGGCACTGAAGCTTTCTTT.

The CDR3 region has the DNA TGTGCCAGCAGCTCGCCGGGGGGGCCAAAATACGAGCAGTACTTC. Amino acids: CASSSPGGPKYEQYF. J is TRBJ2-7 and V is TRBV7-2; 8 nucleotides align to TRBD2. The V segment lost 4 bases and the J segment 4 bases; nucleotides outside the gene matches: 9. Germline V lookup: CDR1 SGHTA, CDR2 FQGNSA. The CDR3 sequence is 15 residues long.

The genes are TRBV5-4 and TRBJ2-3; D uncertain. The CDR3 is 14 residues long. CDR1 and CDR2 (germline): SGHNT, YYREEE (reference sequence). The germline V and J ends were trimmed by 4 bases and 7 bases, with 16 bases remaining between them. CDR3 amino acids: CASSAVEELNTQYF. The CDR3 DNA follows: TGTGCCAGCAGCGCTGTCGAGGAATTAAATACGCAGTATTTT.